Sequencing of this T cell receptor beta chain was carried out in a study of radiotherapy plus CTLA-4 blockade in lung cancer. TCRdb's table, derived via immunoSEQ multiplex PCR, lists solely in-frame clones and lacks some. In the table there are about 94,000 clones, roughly 85% of which are singletons. CDR3 length: 15 residues. With 0 bases removed from V and 5 bases from J, the gap between germline ends came to 13 bases. Germline CDR1 MNHNS, CDR2 SASEGT. The sample consisted of peripheral blood, taken from a patient treated with radiotherapy plus ipilimumab. The origin of this receptor is a human donor with non-small cell lung cancer that progressed on radiotherapy plus ipilimumab. The chain couples TRBV6-1 to TRBJ1-2; D is unresolved. CDR3 in DNA: TGTGCCAGCAGTGAAGCGCAGTCAGTACTGTATGGCTACACCTTC. It yields the protein CASSEAQSVLYGYTF.